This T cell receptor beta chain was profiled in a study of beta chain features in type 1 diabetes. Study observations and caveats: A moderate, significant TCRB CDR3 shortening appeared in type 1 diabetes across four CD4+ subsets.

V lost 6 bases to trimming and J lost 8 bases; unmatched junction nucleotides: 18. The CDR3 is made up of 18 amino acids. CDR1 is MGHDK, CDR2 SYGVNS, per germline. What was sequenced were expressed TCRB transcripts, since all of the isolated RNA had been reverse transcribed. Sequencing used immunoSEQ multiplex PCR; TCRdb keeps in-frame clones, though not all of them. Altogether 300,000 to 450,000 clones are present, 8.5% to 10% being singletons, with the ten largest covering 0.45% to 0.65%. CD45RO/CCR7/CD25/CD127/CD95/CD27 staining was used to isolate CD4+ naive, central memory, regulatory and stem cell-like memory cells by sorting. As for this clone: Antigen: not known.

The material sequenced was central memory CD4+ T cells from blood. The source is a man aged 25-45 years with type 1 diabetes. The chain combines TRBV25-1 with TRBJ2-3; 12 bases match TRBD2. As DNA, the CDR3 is TGTGCCAGCAGCTTAACGGCGTCTAGCGGGAGGGCCCCCCTTACGCAGTATTTT. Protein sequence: CASSLTASSGRAPLTQYF.